This TCR beta chain was recorded in a study of post-analysis software for immune sequencing data. Unique molecular identifiers were carried by the TCR beta cDNA libraries. TCRdb processed the PCR reads anew with MiXCR; each CDR3 protein has one entry. The sample comprises roughly 400,000 distinct CDR3 sequences, 39% of which are singletons, and around 8% rests with the top ten. Remarks on this clonotype: The antigen is not known.

The CDR3 length is 18 residues. V shed 2 bases, J shed 5 bases, and the junction held 12 bases outside the gene matches. Germline lookup yields CDR1 SGHAT and CDR2 FQNNGV. Study conclusions and caveats: Significantly decreased normalized Chao1 diversity was recorded for multiple sclerosis patients relative to controls. About 5 TRBV segments appeared more often in patients than in controls, and TRBV5-6, TRBV5-1 and TRBV20-1 were among these.

This TCR came from a girl between 2 and 10 years old with multiple sclerosis. The rearrangement joins TRBV11-2 to TRBJ2-1, with 10 bases aligning to TRBD2. Sequencing was done on a sample of blood. The CDR3 nucleotides read TGTGCCAGCAGCTTATACGCTAGCGGGAGCACTATGAACAATGAGCAGTTCTTC. This sequence encodes CASSLYASGSTMNNEQFF.